This TCR beta chain was identified in a study of T cells in localized non-small cell lung cancer. Sequencing used immunoSEQ multiplex PCR; TCRdb keeps in-frame clones, though not all of them. In the table there are roughly 15,000 clones, 75% to 90% of which are singletons. As regards this clone: What it binds is unknown.

This CDR3 has 17 amino acids. CDR1 is KGHSH and CDR2 is LQKENI in the germline V gene. Unmatched junction bases numbered 11, after V lost 0 bases and J lost 8 bases. Study-wide results and limits: Adjacent lung held a median around 56 of the top 100 tumor clones. Sequencing, confined to only one tumor region, leaves heterogeneity possible. Clonality peaked in uninvolved adjacent lung rather than tumor.

The receptor comes from a female donor over 55 with stage I squamous cell lung carcinoma. The V and J genes are TRBV18 and TRBJ2-1; 9 bases fit TRBD1. This material consisted of peripheral blood, taken before any cancer treatment. The CDR3 sequence: CASSPPPGQGGIDEQFF. The CDR3 bases are TGTGCCAGCTCACCACCCCCGGGACAGGGAGGAATAGATGAGCAGTTCTTC.